The sample holds many counts of the clone carrying this T cell receptor (beta chain). Its antigen is not identified. Germline V gene lookup returns CDR1 SGHTA and CDR2 FQGNSA. Trimming took off 5 bases at V and 7 bases at J, with 20 bases between the two ends. This CDR3 spans 15 amino acids. This entry belongs to a study of identical twins. TCRdb ran MiXCR on the 5' RACE reads and lists one entry per CDR3 protein. The profile shows fewer than 250,000 distinct CDR3 sequences, less than 10% of them singletons. Whole-study results and caveats: Insertions ran lower in abundant cord blood beta clonotypes, though not in memory repertoires.

This TCR came from a young woman in good health. The sequenced sample consisted of memory (CD45RO+) T cells sorted from blood. The V gene is TRBV7-2, the J gene TRBJ1-2, with no clear D. CDR3 residues: CASSVQKGSLGGYTF. As DNA, the CDR3 is TGTGCCAGCAGCGTACAAAAGGGCAGCCTAGGTGGCTACACCTTC.